Below are 27 T cell receptor beta chains sequenced from a single sample in a study of beta chain features in type 1 diabetes (dated by TCRdb to about 2018). The library was built by means of the immunoSEQ multiplex PCR assay. All of the isolated RNA was reverse transcribed with the High Capacity cDNA Reverse Transcription Kit, so expressed TCRB transcripts were sequenced. Sourced from immuneACCESS, this table was stored by TCRdb with only in-frame sequences that have V and J called. A share of the clones is absent; for the studies checked, an unresolved V gene accounts for under half, and the remainder has no known explanation. A total of some 150,000 clones appear in this sample, around 50% of them only once. Under 0.5% of the sample is taken by the ten largest. The sample comprised Tregs from blood. The cell subset or site label of this sample denotes: regulatory CD4+ T cells. The receptors shown here come from a man younger than 35 in good health.

The chain is built from TRBV5-1 and TRBJ2-3, with D possibly matching TRBD1 (6 bases). CDR3 length: 14 amino acids. V shed 4 bases and J shed 4 bases, with 13 bases lying between them. The germline V gene has CDR1 SGHRS and CDR2 YFSETQ. This chain's CDR3 is CASSPRQVADTQYF. Here the CDR3 DNA reads TGCGCCAGCAGCCCTCGACAGGTAGCAGATACGCAGTATTTT.

This clone was observed a few times. In nucleotides, the CDR3 is TGTGCCAGCAGCGTAGTGGGACTAGCGGGGGACTCCTACAATGAGCAGTTCTTC. Translation gives CASSVVGLAGDSYNEQFF. V usage is TRBV9 and J usage is TRBJ2-1; 14 bases fit TRBD2. Trimming cost V 0 bases and J 0 bases; bases outside gene matches: 2. Germline lookup yields CDR1 SGDLS and CDR2 YYNGEE. This CDR3 spans 18 amino acids.

The chain is built from TRBV19 and TRBJ1-2, with D perhaps TRBD1 (6 bases). Per germline, CDR1 LNHDA and CDR2 SQIVND (reference sequence). The V end lost 6 bases, the J end lost 4 bases, and 18 bases lay between the germline ends. The CDR3 extends over 15 amino acids. CDR3 protein: CASSLAGRGAYGYTF. CDR3 DNA: TGTGCCAGTAGCCTAGCAGGCAGGGGTGCCTATGGCTACACCTTC.

This clone was seen only a few times. The chain joins TRBV13 to TRBJ2-3; D gene unclear. The V gene's germline CDR1 is PRHDT and CDR2 FYEKMQ (reference sequence). The CDR3 runs to 13 residues. Trimming left V 5 bases short and J 1 base short, with 7 bases between. The CDR3 region is CASSPSGTDTQYF. The CDR3 DNA follows: TGTGCCAGCAGCCCCTCGGGCACAGATACGCAGTATTTT.

This clone has only a few counts. J is TRBJ2-2 and V is TRBV5-4; 11 bases agree with TRBD2. V trimming: 4 bases; J trimming: 4 bases; junction bases outside the gene matches: 12. Germline-derived CDR1 and CDR2 are SGHNT and YYREEE (reference sequence). The CDR3 runs to 18 residues. The DNA for the CDR3 is TGTGCCAGCAGCCGGGTTCGGCTAGCGGGAGGAGGCACCGGGGAGCTGTTTTTT. It yields the protein CASSRVRLAGGGTGELFF.

This clone appeared a few times. V usage is TRBV5-1 and J usage is TRBJ2-7; 11 bases agree with TRBD1. This CDR3 region has 14 residues. V lost 9 bases and J lost 7; bases outside the gene matches: 12. Per the germline V gene, CDR1 is SGHRS and CDR2 is YFSETQ. CDR3: CATRAGTGGLEQYF. CDR3 nucleotide sequence: TGCGCCACACGCGCGGGGACAGGGGGATTAGAGCAGTACTTC. The variable domain in full, completed from reference TRBV5-1 and TRBJ2-7, reads KAGVTQTPRYLIKTRGQQVTLSCSPISGHRSVSWYQQTPGQGLQFLFEYFSETQRNKGNFPGRFSGRQFSNSRSEMNVSTLELGDSALYLCATRAGTGGLEQYFGPGTRLTVT.

The chain uses TRBV10-3 and TRBJ1-2; TRBD1 matches 8 bases. This CDR3 has 16 residues. Germline-derived CDR1 and CDR2 are ENHRY and SYGVKD. The trim removed 6 bases at V and 0 bases at J, leaving 9 bases unmatched. The CDR3 DNA follows: TGTGCCATCAGCTCTAAGGGACAGGACGCTAACTATGGCTACACCTTC. Protein: CAISSKGQDANYGYTF.

J is TRBJ2-7 and V is TRBV28; 7 positions match TRBD1. CDR3 length equals 12 residues. With V trimmed by 8 bases and J by 1 base, 2 bases remained unmatched. CDR1 and CDR2 (germline): MDHEN, SYDVKM. CDR3 sequence reads: CASQGQSYEQYF. CDR3 nucleotides: TGTGCCAGCCAGGGACAGTCCTACGAGCAGTACTTC.

DNA for the CDR3: TGTGCCAGCAGGGGACTGACAACTAGCACAGATACGCAGTATTTT. It yields the protein CASRGLTTSTDTQYF. The chain joins TRBV6-5 to TRBJ2-3; a possible D gene is TRBD2 (6 bases). Germline CDR1 is MNHEY and CDR2 is SVGAGI. V lost 6 bases, J lost 0 bases, and 13 bases lay in between. The CDR3 spans 15 residues.

This clone has just a few counts. Other DNA sequences in the sample encode the same CDR3. CDR3 amino acids: CASSQTAGGTEAFF. CDR3 in DNA: TGTGCCAGCTCACAAACGGCTGGCGGCACTGAAGCTTTCTTT. The chain is built from TRBV18 and TRBJ1-1; D call uncertain. CDR1 and CDR2 from the germline V gene are KGHSH and LQKENI. This CDR3 is 14 amino acids long. The V end was cut by 4 bases, the J end by 4 bases, with 13 bases between.

The gene calls are TRBV10-3 and TRBJ2-1; 14 bases match TRBD2. CDR1 is ENHRY, CDR2 SYGVKD, per germline. After removal of 4 bases from V and 6 bases from J, the junction contained 5 bases not matched to a gene. CDR3 length: 16 amino acids. The DNA for the CDR3 is TGTGCCATCAGTGTCCAGACTAGCGGGAGGGTCAATGAGCAGTTCTTC. Amino acids: CAISVQTSGRVNEQFF.

V gene TRBV6-1 combines with J gene TRBJ1-1, with 8 bases that match TRBD1. The CDR3 spans 14 residues. Germline values: CDR1 MNHNS, CDR2 SASEGT. Trimming cost V 8 bases and J 2 bases; bases outside gene matches: 7. In DNA form, the CDR3 reads TGTGCCAGCTGGGACAGGCGTTATAACACTGAAGCTTTCTTT. This codes for CASWDRRYNTEAFF.

This clone was detected only once. The V call is TRBV7-3, the J call TRBJ2-3; D may be TRBD1 (5 bases). Germline loops: CDR1 SGHTA, CDR2 FQGTGA. V was pared by 5 bases and J by 4 bases, with 7 bases between. CDR3 length equals 12 residues. DNA for the CDR3: TGTGCCAGCAGCCCAGGGCCAGATACGCAGTATTTT. It codes for CASSPGPDTQYF.

J is TRBJ2-1 and V is TRBV5-6; the D gene is possibly TRBD2 (8 bases). The CDR3 totals 15 residues. Germline loops: CDR1 SGHDT, CDR2 YYEEEE. Trimming pared 4 bases from V and 3 bases from J, leaving 14 bases between. The CDR3 DNA is TGTGCCAGCAGCCGGGAGGGGGCGGTCTACAATGAGCAGTTCTTC. This translates into CASSREGAVYNEQFF. The variable domain in full, completed from reference TRBV5-6 and TRBJ2-1, reads DAGVTQSPTHLIKTRGQQVTLRCSPKSGHDTVSWYQQALGQGPQFIFQYYEEEERQRGNFPDRFSGHQFPNYSSELNVNALLLGDSALYLCASSREGAVYNEQFFGPGTRLTVL.

The chain links TRBV10-3 to TRBJ2-7, with D perhaps matching TRBD2 (5 bases). The V end lost 4 bases, the J end lost 5 bases, and 15 bases lay between the germline ends. CDR1 is ENHRY, CDR2 SYGVKD, per germline. The length of the CDR3 is 14 residues. CDR3 residues: CAISAVEGVDEQYF. The CDR3 DNA follows: TGTGCCATCAGTGCTGTTGAGGGAGTTGACGAGCAGTACTTC.

The genes are TRBV14 and TRBJ1-2; unclear D gene. CDR1 is SGHDN, CDR2 FVKESK, per germline. This CDR3 region has 12 residues. V shed 2 bases and J shed 7 bases, with 8 bases lying between them. CDR3 sequence: CASSQIASGYTF. The CDR3 coding sequence is TGTGCCAGCAGCCAAATAGCGTCTGGCTACACCTTC.

CDR3 amino acids: CASSHTGGTYEQYF. Here the CDR3 DNA reads TGTGCCAGCAGCCACACAGGGGGCACCTACGAGCAGTACTTC. The chain combines TRBV28 with TRBJ2-5; 9 positions agree with TRBD1. TRBJ2-7 matches the DNA end more closely, so the J call is doubtful. There are 14 residues in the CDR3. The germline V gene encodes CDR1 MDHEN and CDR2 SYDVKM.

V is TRBV10-3 and J is TRBJ2-7; TRBD1 aligns across 9 bases. Trimming removed 7 bases from V and 5 bases from J; junction bases left unmatched: 9. The CDR3 length is 14 residues. Germline CDR1 is ENHRY and CDR2 is SYGVKD. The CDR3 DNA follows: TGTGCCATCACGCCCGGACAGGGGTCCCACGAGCAGTACTTC. Amino acids: CAITPGQGSHEQYF.

The chain uses TRBV7-2 and TRBJ1-2, with 10 nucleotides matching TRBD1. V lost 6 bases and J lost 8; bases outside the gene matches: 6. Germline CDR1 SGHTA, CDR2 FQGNSA. The CDR3 has 13 residues. The CDR3 region has the DNA TGTGCCAGCAGACCGACAGGGGGCGTCGGCTACACCTTC. It specifies CASRPTGGVGYTF.

This clone has just a few counts. V and J are TRBV5-7 and TRBJ1-2; 9 nucleotides align to TRBD1. TRBV5-7 is known as an ORF, though its function is uncertain. V lost 5 bases and J lost 2; bases outside the gene matches: 10. This CDR3 contains 16 residues. CDR3 sequence reads: CASRLPRDRVNYGYTF. CDR3 nucleotides: TGTGCCAGCAGATTACCCCGGGACAGGGTAAACTATGGCTACACCTTC.

This chain joins TRBV11-2 and TRBJ2-7; 9 nucleotides line up with TRBD1. The CDR3 is 15 amino acids. Germline-derived CDR1 and CDR2 are SGHAT and FQNNGV. V shed 5 bases, J shed 3 bases, and the junction held 8 bases outside the gene matches. The CDR3 spells CASSPSTGGGYEQYF. CDR3 DNA: TGTGCCAGCAGCCCGTCGACAGGGGGTGGCTACGAGCAGTACTTC.

The V gene is TRBV4-2, the J gene TRBJ1-2, with D uncertain. This CDR3 spans 14 amino acids. V was cut by 2 bases and J by 6 bases, with 13 bases left in between. The germline CDR1 and CDR2 sequences are LGHNA and YNFKEQ. CDR3 nucleotides: TGTGCCAGCAGCCAACCGTCAAAAGCCGATGGCTACACCTTC. Its protein product is CASSQPSKADGYTF.

V gene TRBV27 combines with J gene TRBJ2-1, with 9 bases matching TRBD1. Germline V gives CDR1 MNHEY, CDR2 SMNVEV (reference sequence). V lost 6 bases and J lost 6; bases outside the gene matches: 9. This CDR3 comprises 15 residues. CDR3 amino acids: CASSKRTGVGNEQFF. CDR3 DNA sequence: TGTGCCAGCAGCAAGAGGACAGGGGTTGGCAATGAGCAGTTCTTC.

This chain's CDR3 is CASRTGYGATNEKLFF. Written as DNA, the CDR3 is TGTGCCAGTCGTACAGGCTACGGGGCAACTAATGAAAAACTGTTTTTT. The V and J genes are TRBV19 and TRBJ1-4; TRBD1 is a possible D gene (5 bases). V was cut by 8 bases and J by 0 bases, with 16 bases left in between. This CDR3 is built from 16 residues. Germline V gives CDR1 LNHDA, CDR2 SQIVND (reference sequence). The full variable domain, completed using reference TRBV19 and TRBJ1-4, is DGGITQSPKYLFRKEGQNVTLSCEQNLNHDAMYWYRQDPGQGLRLIYYSQIVNDFQKGDIAEGYSVSREKKESFPLTVTSAQKNPTAFYLCASRTGYGATNEKLFFGSGTQLSVL.

V gene TRBV6-1 combines with J gene TRBJ1-1; D perhaps matches TRBD1 (6 bases). The CDR3 runs 14 residues. V lost 1 base and J lost 1, with 7 bases in between. Per the germline V gene, CDR1 is MNHNS and CDR2 is SASEGT. CDR3 DNA sequence: TGTGCCAGCAGTGAAGGGACAGCGAACACTGAAGCTTTCTTT. Its translation: CASSEGTANTEAFF.

The V gene is TRBV28, the J gene TRBJ1-1, with 10 bases lining up with TRBD1. The CDR3 covers 14 residues. CDR1 and CDR2 from the germline V gene are MDHEN and SYDVKM. V was pared by 6 bases and J by 4 bases, with 5 bases of the junction left unmatched. The CDR3 sequence: CASRRTGGSTEAFF. The DNA for the CDR3 is TGTGCCAGCAGGCGGACAGGGGGGAGCACTGAAGCTTTCTTT. Full variable domain (outside the CDR3, taken from reference TRBV28 and TRBJ1-1): DVKVTQSSRYLVKRTGEKVFLECVQDMDHENMFWYRQDPGLGLRLIYFSYDVKMKEKGDIPEGYSVSREKKERFSLILESASTNQTSMYLCASRRTGGSTEAFFGQGTRLTVV.

CDR3: CASEGRGAHNEQFF. As DNA, the CDR3 is TGTGCCAGCGAAGGGCGGGGGGCCCACAATGAGCAGTTCTTC. The chain uses TRBV6-1 and TRBJ2-1; 8 bases fit TRBD2. CDR3 length: 14 residues. Germline CDR1 and CDR2: MNHNS and SASEGT. Trimming at V came to 8 bases and at J to 5 bases, leaving 8 bases not matched to a gene.